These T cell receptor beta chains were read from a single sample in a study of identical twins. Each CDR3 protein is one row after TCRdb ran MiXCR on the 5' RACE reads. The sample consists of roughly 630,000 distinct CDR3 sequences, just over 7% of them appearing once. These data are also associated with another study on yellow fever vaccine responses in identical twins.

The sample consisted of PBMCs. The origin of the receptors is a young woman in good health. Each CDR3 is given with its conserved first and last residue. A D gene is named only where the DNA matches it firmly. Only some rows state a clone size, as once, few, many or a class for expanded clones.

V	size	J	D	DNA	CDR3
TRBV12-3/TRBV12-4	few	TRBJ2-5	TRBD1	TGTGCCAGCAGTTGGACAGGGGACATACAAGAGACCCAGTACTTC	CASSWTGDIQETQYF
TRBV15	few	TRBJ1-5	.	TGTGCCACTCGGATTAGCGGTCAGCCCCAGCATTTT	CATRISGQPQHF
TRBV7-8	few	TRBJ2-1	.	TGTGCCAGCAGCCACACGGGACGGAACAACTACAATGAGCAGTTCTTC	CASSHTGRNNYNEQFF
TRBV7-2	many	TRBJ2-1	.	TGTGCCAGCAGCCCTTTGGGGCAAATTTACAATGAGCAGTTCTTC	CASSPLGQIYNEQFF
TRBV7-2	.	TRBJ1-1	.	TGTGCCAGCAGCCCCCGACAGCTACAGAACACTGAAGCTTTCTTT	CASSPRQLQNTEAFF
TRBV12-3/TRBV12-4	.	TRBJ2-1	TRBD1	TGTGCCAGCAGTAACGGACAGGCGCCGAGCGATGAGCAGTTCTTC	CASSNGQAPSDEQFF
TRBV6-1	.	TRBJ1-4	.	TGTGCCGGCGGACACTTCCAGGGAGAAAAACTGTTTTTT	CAGGHFQGEKLFF
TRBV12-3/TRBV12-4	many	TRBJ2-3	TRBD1	TGTGCCAGCAGTATGAGGGGGCGGAACACAGATACGCAGTATTTT	CASSMRGRNTDTQYF
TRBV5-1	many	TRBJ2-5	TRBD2	TGCGCCAGCAGCTCGACTAGCTCCTTGGCGACCCAGTACTTC	CASSSTSSLATQYF
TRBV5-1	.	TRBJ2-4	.	TGCGCCAGCAGCTTGGGGCAGACAAACATTCAGTACTTC	CASSLGQTNIQYF
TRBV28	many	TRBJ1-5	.	TGTGCCAGCAGCCCCTCAACAGAGCAAGCTCAGCCCCAGCATTTT	CASSPSTEQAQPQHF
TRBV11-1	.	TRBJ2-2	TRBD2	TGTGCCAGCAGCTCCATAGCGGGATTCCTGGGGAACACCGGGGAGCTGTTTTTT	CASSSIAGFLGNTGELFF
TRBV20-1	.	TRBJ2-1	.	TGCAGTGCTACGGATTACAATGAGCAGTTCTTC	CSATDYNEQFF
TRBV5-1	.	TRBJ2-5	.	TGCGCCAGCAGCTTGGAGGCAGGGAACCAAGAGACCCAGTACTTC	CASSLEAGNQETQYF
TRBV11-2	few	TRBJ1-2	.	TGTGCCAGCAGCTTCCCGGTGGCCCCCTACACCTTC	CASSFPVAPYTF
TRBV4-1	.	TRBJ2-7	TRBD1	TGCGCCAGCAGCCAAGACTTCCCGAGACAGGGTTACGAGCAGTACTTC	CASSQDFPRQGYEQYF
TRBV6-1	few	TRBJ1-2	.	TGTGCCAGCAGAGCGGAGGACGGGTATGGCTACACCTTC	CASRAEDGYGYTF
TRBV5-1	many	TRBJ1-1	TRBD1	TGCGCCAGCAGCTCTGTGACAGGGGACACTGAAGCTTTCTTT	CASSSVTGDTEAFF
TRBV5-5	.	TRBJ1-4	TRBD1	TGTGCCAGCAGCTTTACAGGGGGCAGCGAAAAACTGTTTTTT	CASSFTGGSEKLFF
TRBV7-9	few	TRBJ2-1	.	TGTGCCAGCAGCTTAGACCCCCGCAGGTCCTTCAATGAGCAGTTCTTC	CASSLDPRRSFNEQFF
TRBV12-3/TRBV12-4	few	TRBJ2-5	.	TGTGCCAGCAGACCTGACCCCCTTTGGGAGACCCAGTACTTC	CASRPDPLWETQYF
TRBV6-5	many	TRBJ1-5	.	TGTGCCAGCAGTTCAGACGGGGTTACCCAGCCCCAGCATTTT	CASSSDGVTQPQHF
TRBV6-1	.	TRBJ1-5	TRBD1	TGTGCCAGCAGTCATACAGGGGGTGACCAGCCCCAGCATTTT	CASSHTGGDQPQHF
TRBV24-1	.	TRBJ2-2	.	TGTGCCACCAGTGATCGGACGCTGGGGCCCGGGGAGCTGTTTTTT	CATSDRTLGPGELFF
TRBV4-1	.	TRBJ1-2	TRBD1	TGCGCCAGCAGCTCCCCGACAGGGTACTATGGCTACACCTTC	CASSSPTGYYGYTF
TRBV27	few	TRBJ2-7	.	TGTGCCAGCAGAAATCGGATGGGGGGGGCAACTTTCCTAGACGAGCAGTACTTC	CASRNRMGGATFLDEQYF
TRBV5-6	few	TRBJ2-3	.	TGTGCCAGCAGCGCCCGGTGGCGGAGTAGCACAGATACGCAGTATTTT	CASSARWRSSTDTQYF
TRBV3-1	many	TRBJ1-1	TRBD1	TGTGCCAGCTCCCAGACAGGGGGTGACACTGAAGCTTTCTTT	CASSQTGGDTEAFF